This T cell receptor beta chain was documented in a study of Ad26.COV2.S vaccination and SARS-CoV-2 variants. Study-level findings and limits: Measurements of TCR breadth and depth may have given underestimates of the total T cell responses. Reports say spike-specific CD8+ and CD4+ T cell responses covered substantial breadth after vaccination.

As regards this clone: Its antigen remains unknown.

The repertoire was sequenced with immunoSEQ multiplex PCR; TCRdb's copy has only in-frame clones and lacks some. The sample consists of 300,000 to 500,000 clones, more than 85% of them appearing once. Stated treatment: approximately 18 received Ad26.COV2.S at low or high dose, single or two shots; 5 received placebo; per-sample allocation not given. Sampling happened 63 days after the first vaccine or placebo injection. CDR3 length: 15 residues. Trimming took 5 bases from V and 0 from J; bases not matched to a gene: 6. Germline V gene sequence: CDR1 SQVTM, CDR2 ANQGSEA. The V and J genes are TRBV29-1 and TRBJ1-5; 8 bases agree with TRBD1. This material consisted of peripheral blood, taken in a trial of Ad26.COV2.S vaccine versus placebo. The source is a person between 18 and 60 years old who received the Ad26.COV2.S COVID-19 vaccine or a placebo. The CDR3 is CSVSQGVYSNQPQHF. CDR3 nucleotides: TGCAGCGTTTCACAGGGGGTGTATAGCAATCAGCCCCAGCATTTT. Filled out from reference TRBV29-1 and TRBJ1-5, the complete variable domain reads SAVISQKPSRDICQRGTSLTIQCQVDSQVTMMFWYRQQPGQSLTLIATANQGSEATYESGFVIDKFPISRPNLTFSTLTVSNMSPEDSSIYLCSVSQGVYSNQPQHFGDGTRLSIL.